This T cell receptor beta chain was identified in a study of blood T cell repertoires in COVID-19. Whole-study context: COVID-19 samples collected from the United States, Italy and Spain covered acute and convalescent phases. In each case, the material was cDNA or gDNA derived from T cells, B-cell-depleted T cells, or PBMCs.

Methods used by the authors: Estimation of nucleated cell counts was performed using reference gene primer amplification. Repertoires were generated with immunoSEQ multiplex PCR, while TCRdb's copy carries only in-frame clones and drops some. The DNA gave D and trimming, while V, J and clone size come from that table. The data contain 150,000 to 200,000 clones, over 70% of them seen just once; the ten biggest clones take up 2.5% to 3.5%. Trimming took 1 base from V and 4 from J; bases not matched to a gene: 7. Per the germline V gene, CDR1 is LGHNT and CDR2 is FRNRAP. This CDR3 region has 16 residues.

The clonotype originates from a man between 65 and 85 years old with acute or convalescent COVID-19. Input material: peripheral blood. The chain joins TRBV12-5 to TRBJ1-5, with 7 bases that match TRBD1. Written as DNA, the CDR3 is TGTGCTAGTGGTTTGGGGCGCGGACAGGAAAATCAGCCCCAGCATTTT. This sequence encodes CASGLGRGQENQPQHF.